The 14 T cell receptor beta chains given below trace back to one sample, sequenced in a study of cytomegalovirus exposure and HLA in healthy donors (dated by TCRdb to the late 2010s). The library was prepared using the immunoSEQ multiplex PCR assay. The multiplex PCR relied on a mix of 60 forward primers for TCR Vbeta segments and 13 reverse primers for TCR Jbeta segments. TCRdb stores this immuneACCESS table with in-frame sequences only. Part of the clones is absent; in the studies checked, under half of the shortfall reflects unresolved V genes, and no reason is known for the rest. Present in this sample are 95,000 to 150,000 clones, over 80% of which were seen just once. Roughly 20% of the sample goes to the ten largest clones. Sample: PBMCs. These receptors were obtained from a man aged 18-30 years in good health and CMV-seropositive.

As concerns this clone: This same CDR3 is encoded by further DNA sequences in the sample. This rearrangement joins TRBV7-8 to TRBJ2-3, with 11 bases that match TRBD2. The CDR3 is made up of 18 amino acids. Germline assignment: CDR1 SGHVS and CDR2 FQNEAQ. Trimming took 3 bases from V and 3 from J; bases not matched to a gene: 11. CDR3 amino acids: CASSLGLAGGSGTDTQYF. The CDR3 DNA reads as TGTGCCAGCAGCTTGGGGCTAGCGGGGGGATCAGGGACAGATACGCAGTATTTT.

CDR3 coding DNA: TGTGCCAGCAGCTTGCACGAGGGCTACACCTTC. Translated: CASSLHEGYTF. The rearrangement links TRBV7-2 to TRBJ1-2; no clear D gene. Trimming left V 3 bases short and J 8 bases short, with 7 bases between. CDR1 is SGHTA, CDR2 FQGNSA, per germline. This CDR3 spans 11 amino acids.

This clone was observed a single time. This chain links TRBV18 with TRBJ2-2; D call uncertain. Trimming cost V 0 bases and J 3 bases, with 8 bases left between them. The CDR3 loop spans 15 amino acids. The germline gives CDR1 KGHSH, CDR2 LQKENI. CDR3 loop: CASSPPEVYTGELFF. CDR3 sequence (DNA): TGTGCCAGCTCACCACCCGAGGTATACACCGGGGAGCTGTTTTTT.

This chain uses TRBV10-3 with TRBJ2-1; unclear D gene. Germline V gene sequence: CDR1 ENHRY, CDR2 SYGVKD. This CDR3 contains 16 residues. V was cut by 0 bases and J by 3 bases, with 12 bases left in between. DNA for the CDR3: TGTGCCATCAGTGAGTCGGGCCGACCGGACTACAATGAGCAGTTCTTC. Its protein product is CAISESGRPDYNEQFF.

The V and J genes are TRBV9 and TRBJ1-6; 12 bases match TRBD1. Germline assignment: CDR1 SGDLS and CDR2 YYNGEE. The V gene end was trimmed by 4 bases and the J gene end by 9 bases; junction bases not matched to a gene: 8. This CDR3 has 16 residues. CDR3 in amino acids: CASSLSGQGAGSPLHF. The CDR3 nucleotides read TGTGCCAGCAGCTTGTCGGGACAGGGGGCAGGTTCACCCCTCCACTTT.

The J gene is TRBJ1-1, the V gene TRBV6-5; perhaps TRBD1 as D (6 bases). Trimming stripped 5 bases from V and 0 bases from J, with 13 bases between. Germline V lookup: CDR1 MNHEY, CDR2 SVGAGI. This CDR3 comprises 15 residues. The DNA for the CDR3 is TGTGCCAGCAGTCCCCGACAGGCGGTGAACACTGAAGCTTTCTTT. As protein: CASSPRQAVNTEAFF.

The chain has TRBV15 and TRBJ1-5; possibly TRBD1 for D (5 bases). The CDR3 runs to 14 residues. Germline V lookup: CDR1 LNHNV, CDR2 YYDKDF (reference sequence). V lost 5 bases and J 4 bases, leaving 12 bases between the germline ends. The CDR3 is CATSLGQLNQPQHF. The CDR3 bases are TGTGCCACCAGCTTAGGACAACTTAATCAGCCCCAGCATTTT.

V usage is TRBV27 and J usage is TRBJ2-1; tentatively, D is TRBD2 (6 bases). Trimming shortened V by 1 base and J by 2 bases, and 9 bases separated the two germline ends. The CDR3 is 15 amino acids. Germline-derived CDR1 and CDR2 are MNHEY and SMNVEV (reference sequence). CDR3 bases: TGTGCCAGCAGTTTATATAGCGGAGCCTACAATGAGCAGTTCTTC. It translates to CASSLYSGAYNEQFF.

This chain uses TRBV2 with TRBJ2-1; 9 positions agree with TRBD2. V was pared by 6 bases and J by 1 base, with 7 bases of the junction left unmatched. The CDR3 length is 16 residues. Germline lookup yields CDR1 SNHLY and CDR2 FYNNEI. CDR3 sequence reads: CASRYSGGLSYNEQFF. DNA of the CDR3: TGTGCCAGCAGGTACAGCGGGGGGTTATCCTACAATGAGCAGTTCTTC. Looking up the rest from reference TRBV2 and TRBJ2-1 gives the full variable domain: EPEVTQTPSHQVTQMGQEVILRCVPISNHLYFYWYRQILGQKVEFLVSFYNNEISEKSEIFDDQFSVERPDGSNFTLKIRSTKLEDSAMYFCASRYSGGLSYNEQFFGPGTRLTVL.

This sequence joins TRBV7-6 and TRBJ1-1; unclear D gene. This CDR3 is 14 amino acids long. V dropped 1 base and J dropped 0 bases, with 6 bases sitting between them. Germline V gene lookup returns CDR1 SGHVS and CDR2 FNYEAQ. As DNA, the CDR3 is TGTGCCAGCAGCTTAGACGGGGTGAACACTGAAGCTTTCTTT. This gives the protein CASSLDGVNTEAFF.

The rearrangement joins TRBV2 to TRBJ2-3; TRBD2 agrees at 8 bases. CDR3 size: 14 residues. Germline loops: CDR1 SNHLY, CDR2 FYNNEI. CDR3 region: CAEEGSGALDTQYF. CDR3 bases: TGTGCGGAGGAGGGTAGCGGGGCCCTGGATACGCAGTATTTT. The whole variable domain, filled in from reference TRBV2 and TRBJ2-3, reads EPEVTQTPSHQVTQMGQEVILRCVPISNHLYFYWYRQILGQKVEFLVSFYNNEISEKSEIFDDQFSVERPDGSNFTLKIRSTKLEDSAMYFCAEEGSGALDTQYFGPGTRLTVL.

J is TRBJ1-3 and V is TRBV4-1, with D uncertain. V was cut by 1 base and J by 0 bases, with 7 bases left in between. Germline lookup yields CDR1 MGHRA and CDR2 YSYEKL. There are 15 residues in the CDR3. This CDR3 reads CASSQVGDSGNTIYF. CDR3 sequence (DNA): TGCGCCAGCAGCCAAGTCGGAGACTCTGGAAACACCATATATTTT.

The rearrangement links TRBV9 to TRBJ1-3, with 7 bases identical to TRBD1. CDR1 and CDR2 (germline): SGDLS, YYNGEE. V dropped 3 bases and J dropped 7; count of bases not matched to a gene: 10. The CDR3 sequence is 15 residues long. In DNA form, the CDR3 reads TGTGCCAGCAGCGCGGCGACAGGGCCGGGGAACACCATATATTTT. It codes for CASSAATGPGNTIYF.

As for this clone: Within the sample, other DNA sequences also encode this same CDR3. The chain's CDR3 is CASSVVGGTDTQYF. The CDR3 coding sequence is TGTGCCAGCAGCGTAGTCGGGGGGACAGATACGCAGTATTTT. This chain links TRBV9 with TRBJ2-3; 7 bases are a match to TRBD2. Germline assignment: CDR1 SGDLS and CDR2 YYNGEE. CDR3 length: 14 amino acids. Trimming cost V 0 bases and J 3 bases; bases outside gene matches: 1.